This TCR beta chain was recovered during a study of cytomegalovirus exposure and HLA in healthy donors (dated by TCRdb to about 2017). The study in broad terms: In an earlier analysis of under 600 of the donors, approximately 300 Gb of sequence data and 90 million to 130 million unique TCR beta sequences from about 190 million T cells were reported. To decide whether each TCR beta V gene segment behaved as functional or pseudogenic, an earlier analysis of approximately 600 of the donors relied on high-throughput TCR beta sequencing. Every repertoire in the discovery cohort had been generated on one and the same sequencing platform. Among around 400 genotyped donors of the cohort, an average of around 250,000 unique TCR beta nucleotide sequences was sequenced per donor, of which about 18% were non-productive. In the later analysis, no new phenotypic data were used to find candidate immune exposures; instead, reliance was placed on TCR beta sequences and their occurrence across donors. Approximately 300 gigabases of sequencing data and around 80 million unique TCR sequences made up an early release that covered approximately 700 HLA-typed donors. Along with the approximately 650-subject first cohort, a separate validation cohort of over a hundred different subjects was used. Donor age, sex, ethnicity and CMV serostatus were compiled together with the repertoire data. The study was designed to test whether signatures of past pathogen exposure could be identified by cataloging public T cell receptors. In a later analysis, previously published TCR beta repertoires from some 640 donors were re-analyzed and high-resolution HLA genotyping was added so that TCR occurrence patterns could be studied. Because of strong linkage in the cohort, five DR-DQ haplotypes were treated as single units for association and clustering. The study profiled the T cell repertoires of hundreds of subjects by immunosequencing and related them to cytomegalovirus serostatus. HLA typing included class I and class II loci at four-digit resolution. The genetic ancestry cluster associated with self-reported Caucasian donors included 70% to 85% of the approximately 400 genotyped donors. In a later genetic analysis, genome-wide SNP genotypes for about three fifths of the 666 donors were used, and that subset was treated as a discovery cohort. The number of typed donors differed by locus: roughly 620-630 for A, B, C, DRB1 and DQB1; approximately 520 for DQA1; approximately 600 for DPA1; and some 430 for DPB1. The study combined high-throughput TCR immunosequencing, statistical association of individual TCRs with disease status, and machine learning to predict cytomegalovirus infection status. Overall study outcomes, separate from this receptor: A cluster of highly shared sequence variants was judged likely to be a technical artifact of the sequencing pipeline. A later analysis reported that several top co-occurrence clusters appeared linked to parvovirus B19, influenza, CMV and Epstein-Barr virus. Compared with equally common non-associated chains, HLA-associated TCR beta chains in a later analysis were more clonally expanded and had lower generation probabilities. Across donors, most TCR sequences were observed very rarely, whereas some public TCRs were present in many individuals. This cohort had only TCR beta chains sequenced, and the lack of alpha or paired-chain data limited which features could be detected. The study gave a list of about 170 TCR beta chains associated with cytomegalovirus. In a later analysis, the rate of TCR association differed among HLA loci, with DRB1 alleles having the most associated TCRs and HLA-C alleles having the fewest. A later genetic analysis reported fewer N-insertions in productive TCRs among donors in an Asian-associated ancestry cluster than the 666-donor mean. In an earlier analysis of 587 of the donors, most TCR beta V segments appeared in productive rearrangements about 87% or about 30% of the time, broadly matching IMGT annotations. V-gene and J-gene trimming of TCR beta chains was associated with a missense DCLRE1C variant in a later genetic analysis, and the association was replicated in an independent cohort. The 87-base-pair reads could not distinguish some IMGT-functional V segments, including TRBV6-2 and TRBV6-3, so those segments were excluded. Roughly uniform sequencing depth across donors was assumed in presence/absence analyses, although this assumption may not hold. CMV serostatus was the only immune exposure information available for the cohort. A further reported finding was that TCR beta sequences accurately predicted the HLA-A and HLA-B alleles for most subjects in the first cohort. Linkage disequilibrium might explain the correlated functional status among segregating V segments, but an unknown experimental factor could not be ruled out. Three of the identified cytomegalovirus-associated TCR beta chains were confirmed in vitro to be specific for cytomegalovirus antigens. In a later analysis, most CMV-associated TCR beta chains were found to appear HLA-restricted, with HLA associations seemingly driven largely by CMV exposure. Because some donors lacked HLA typing at each locus, the association tests relied only on the typed subset. According to the authors, the approach could potentially be generalized to other disease states and immunological phenotypes. Strong co-occurrence of HLA alleles, especially DR and DQ, made assigning TCR associations to individual alleles difficult. The classifier was reported to diagnose cytomegalovirus status with high specificity and sensitivity in both the original and validation cohorts. In a later analysis, around 17,000 TCR beta sequences were associated with specific HLA alleles at a false discovery rate of 0.05. Because counts were too low, seventeen rarely observed V segments, including chromosome 9 orphons, were left out of the earlier analysis of 587 of the donors.

The cohort consisted of 650 to 700 healthy bone marrow donors. At the time of sampling, every cohort member was nominally healthy, though immune exposures that went unrecorded were likely present. The donor tested CMV seronegative and was one of the 352 seronegative cohort members. Every donor gave a peripheral blood sample, and the peripheral blood mononuclear cells from that sample were used for TCR beta sequencing. The Qiagen DNeasy Blood Extraction Kit was used to extract genomic DNA from the blood cell samples. From cysteine to phenylalanine, the CDR3 is 16 amino acids long. The kept DNA is CDR3 alone, 48 bases in frame from the first base. Germline trimming amounts to 5 bases on V and 3 bases on J, with 4 as the count of junction bases outside the gene matches. From the germline V gene, CDR1 is SGHNT and CDR2 is YENEEA. This clone was seen a handful of times. Its antigen is not yet known. Base-call qualities are not available, and no considerably larger clone is one nucleotide away.

Library creation used the immunoSEQ multiplex PCR assay. For the multiplex PCR, a mixture combining 60 forward primers for TCR Vbeta segments and 13 reverse primers for TCR Jbeta segments was used. A multiplex PCR assay on genomic DNA amplified the CDR3 region of rearranged TCR beta genes. On the Illumina HiSeq System, the amplified TCR beta libraries were sequenced as 87-base-pair reads. Per the source publication's procedure: In a later analysis, tens of millions of unique TCR beta chains were counted across the 500 to 850 repertoires, and roughly 9.9 million of these chains were shared by at least two donors. To remove PCR and sequencing errors, raw reads were error-corrected and collapsed into unique sequences using a nearest-neighbor algorithm that merged closely related sequences. To assign V, D and J gene segments, CDR3 sequences were aligned to IMGT reference sequences. For a sequence to be retained, a match of at least six nucleotides was required to both a V gene segment and a J gene segment. Rearrangements were called productive when the CDR3 lacked stop codons and stayed in frame with V and J; all others were non-productive. Following IMGT convention, CDR3 was defined as the stretch from the second conserved V-encoded cysteine up to the conserved J-encoded phenylalanine. Sequences without an unambiguous match to a single V gene segment were excluded from the earlier analysis of a few hundred of the donors. In an earlier analysis of almost 600 of the donors, a V segment was called functional when productive rearrangements were above 56.7%, and segregating when the standard deviation between donors exceeded 5%. To diagnose cytomegalovirus status from the catalog of TCR beta chain sequences, a statistical classification framework was built. A later analysis assigned V and J genes by comparing TCR nucleotide sequences with IMGT/GENE-DB human TR gene sequences. The TCRdist pipeline was used in a later analysis to assign CDR3 sequences and most-parsimonious VDJ recombination scenarios. In a later analysis, each TCR beta chain was defined by its CDR3 amino acid sequence together with its V-gene family, and reads without a unique V-gene family were excluded. As a way to deal with suspected cross-contamination and a sequencing artifact, a later analysis dropped 592 nucleotide sequences that were highly shared and had low generation probability. In a later analysis, a clonal expansion index was calculated for each public chain from normalized within-repertoire ranks of inferred template counts. A later analysis computed generation probabilities with a VDJ recombination model fitted to out-of-frame rearrangements, and checked the results against IGoR. Hypergeometric tests were used in a later analysis to score TCR-TCR, TCR-HLA and TCR-CMV co-occurrence, with a repertoire-size bias correction applied to the TCR pairs. To estimate false discovery rates, a later analysis permuted the HLA or CMV assignments 20 times. In a later analysis, co-occurring TCRs were grouped with DBSCAN, and TCRdist sequence similarity was added when clustering was performed within HLA-allele-positive subsets. Repertoires with fewer than 30,000 or more than 120,000 public chains, plus five repertoires with anomalous nucleotide sharing, were excluded from co-occurrence clustering. TCRdb obtained this table from immuneACCESS and retained in-frame rearrangements with V and J assigned. These tables miss some clones; where compared with another copy, unresolved V genes account for less than half of the shortfall, and the remainder is unexplained. That table is the source of V, J and clone size, and D and trimming were worked out from the DNA. The sample table shows fewer than 120,000 clones, and about three quarters are seen once. In total, the top ten clones hold 1% to 1.5% of the sample.

Material: PBMCs. The clonotype comes from a woman aged 30 to 39 in good health and CMV-seronegative. In this chain, TRBV11-3 is recombined with TRBJ2-3, and 14 bases in between align with TRBD2. At the DNA level, the sequence is TGTGCCAGCAGCCCGGGACTAGCGGGAGTGACAGATACGCAGTATTTT. It is translated as CASSPGLAGVTDTQYF.